These T cell receptor beta chains were read from a single sample in a study of T cell responses to AZD1222 COVID-19 vaccine. The table came from immunoSEQ multiplex PCR; TCRdb's copy has only in-frame clones and leaves some out. In the table there are roughly 200,000 clones, around 90% of which are singletons. Source: peripheral blood, taken on day 0 of AZD1222 vaccination. These receptors came from an adult in good health. Both conserved end residues are trimmed from each CDR3. Each record gives: V gene, D gene, CDR3 protein. The D gene is left open where the match is weak.

TRBV19 | NA | ASSTTGRTEAF
TRBV5-4 | TRBD2 | ATGGASTDTQY
TRBV4-1 | NA | ASSQEGGYQPQH
TRBV5-1 | NA | ASSSPGTEAF
TRBV4-2 | NA | ASSQDGTPGISYEQY
TRBV3-1/TRBV3-2 | TRBD1 | ASSQGQGHNEQY
TRBV3-1/TRBV3-2 | NA | ASSSQLAIY
TRBV27 | NA | ASIRGTGIGTEAF
TRBV2 | NA | ASSEPGIGFYNYGYT
TRBV2 | TRBD1 | ASSVSLQGFVSSPGL
TRBV6-5 | TRBD1 | ASSRTGGWEQY
TRBV7-2 | NA | ASSLTDTQY
TRBV28 | NA | ASSFLGLGNEQF
TRBV6-1 | NA | ASSELTDTYEQY
TRBV27 | NA | ASRPGQPGEQY
TRBV19 | NA | ASSSPRGGRETQY
TRBV6-5 | TRBD1 | ARGDSHMNTEAF
TRBV2 | NA | ASSAGNSNQPQH
TRBV6-5 | TRBD1 | ASNRPGQGSQPQH
TRBV29-1 | NA | SLRMSNTGELF
TRBV7-3 | TRBD1 | ACAGGIGYGYT
TRBV4-3 | NA | ASSQDRRGGWSSEQF
TRBV4-1 | NA | ASSEEERGFYGYT
TRBV4-1 | NA | ASSQEGPPSYNEQF